The clone carrying this T cell receptor beta chain was counted only a few times. The antigen remains unidentified. This sample stems from a study of esophageal squamous cell carcinoma under preoperative chemotherapy. Study background: Both tumor-infiltrating lymphocytes and peripheral blood T cells were profiled. Study-level findings and limits: After paclitaxel-nedaplatin, abundant clones were more likely to contract than amplify. Tumor-infiltrating lymphocytes showed no significant post-chemotherapy TCR diversity increase, unlike peripheral T cells.

MiXCR, applied by TCRdb to the PCR reads, yields one record per CDR3 protein. The sample has some 30,000 distinct CDR3 sequences; 40% to 60% are singletons. The germline gives CDR1 SGHVS, CDR2 FQNEAQ. There are 15 residues in the CDR3. V lost 2 bases and J 3 bases, leaving 12 bases between the germline ends. Time point in this sample: before preoperative PTX-NDP chemotherapy. Patients received paclitaxel-nedaplatin as preoperative chemotherapy before surgery. The source of this sequence is a human donor with esophageal squamous cell carcinoma. The donor label of this sample is uncertain. Sampling was done from a patient given preoperative chemotherapy. The chain joins TRBV7-8 to TRBJ2-3, with D hard to call. This chain's CDR3 is CASSLMERLTDTQYF. The DNA for the CDR3 is TGTGCCAGCAGCTTAATGGAAAGGTTGACAGATACGCAGTATTTT. The full variable domain, its missing parts supplied by reference TRBV7-8 and TRBJ2-3, is GAGVSQSPRYKVAKRGQDVALRCDPISGHVSLFWYQQALGQGPEFLTYFQNEAQLDKSGLPSDRFFAERPEGSVSTLKIQRTQQEDSAVYLCASSLMERLTDTQYFGPGTRLTVL.